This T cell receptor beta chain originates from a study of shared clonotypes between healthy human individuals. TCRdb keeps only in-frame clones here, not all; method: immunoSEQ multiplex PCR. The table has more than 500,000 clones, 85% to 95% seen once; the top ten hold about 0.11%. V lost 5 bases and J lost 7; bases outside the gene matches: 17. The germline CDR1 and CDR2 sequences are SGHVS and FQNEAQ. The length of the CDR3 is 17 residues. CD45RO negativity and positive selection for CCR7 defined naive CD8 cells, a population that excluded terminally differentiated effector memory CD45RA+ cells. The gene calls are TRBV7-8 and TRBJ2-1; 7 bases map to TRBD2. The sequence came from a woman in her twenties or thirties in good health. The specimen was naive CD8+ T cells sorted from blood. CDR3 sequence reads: CASSPGSGLDGWNEQFF. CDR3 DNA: TGTGCCAGCAGCCCCGGGAGCGGACTAGACGGATGGAATGAGCAGTTCTTC.